One sample yielded the 30 T cell receptor beta chains listed below, sequenced in a study of early T cells in non-severe SARS-CoV-2 infection. TCRdb re-analysed the 5' RACE reads in MiXCR, keeping a single row per CDR3 protein. The sample consists of 50,000 to 65,000 distinct CDR3 sequences, less than 15% of them appearing once. Sequenced: whole blood. The source of these receptors is an adult who was a healthcare worker with PCR-confirmed SARS-CoV-2 infection or an uninfected control (not recorded which).

This clonotype was found many times. The V gene is TRBV11-2, the J gene TRBJ2-3; D is ambiguous. Between the trimmed V and J ends, which lost 4 bases and 2 bases, there was a span of 4 bases. The CDR3 runs 12 residues. Per germline, CDR1 SGHAT and CDR2 FQNNGV. In DNA form, the CDR3 reads TGTGCCAGCAGCTCCTACACAGATACGCAGTATTTT. Amino acid sequence: CASSSYTDTQYF.

In its sample, this clonotype was seen a few times. The CDR3 sequence is CASTFGTGGSGYTF. CDR3 nucleotide sequence: TGTGCCAGCACTTTTGGGACAGGGGGCTCGGGCTACACCTTC. The genes are TRBV12-3 or TRBV12-4 and TRBJ1-2; 12 positions match TRBD1. V gave up 7 bases and J gave up 8 bases; unmatched junction bases: 8. The CDR3 extends over 14 amino acids.

This clonotype was found a few times. This chain connects TRBV5-6 to TRBJ2-3; 10 nucleotides match TRBD2. This CDR3 region has 15 residues. Trimming at V came to 3 bases and at J to 2 bases, leaving 3 bases not matched to a gene. CDR1 and CDR2 from the germline V gene are SGHDT and YYEEEE. The chain's CDR3 is CASSSSGGLTDTQYF. CDR3 sequence (DNA): TGTGCCAGCAGCTCTAGCGGGGGACTCACAGATACGCAGTATTTT.

This clonotype was counted only a few times. The chain couples TRBV4-2 to TRBJ1-5, with D uncertain. The V gene lost 1 base and the J gene lost 7 bases, with 11 bases spanning the gap. CDR3 length: 14 amino acids. Per germline, CDR1 LGHNA and CDR2 YNFKEQ. CDR3 protein: CASSQGTGKQPQHF. The CDR3 coding sequence is TGTGCCAGCAGCCAAGGTACGGGGAAGCAGCCCCAGCATTTT.

This clonotype was observed many times. In DNA, the CDR3 is TGTGCCAGCAGATTCAGCCGGGTGAACACTGAAGCTTTCTTT. It specifies CASRFSRVNTEAFF. V gene TRBV28 combines with J gene TRBJ1-1, with D unresolved. This CDR3 comprises 14 residues. Germline V gene lookup returns CDR1 MDHEN and CDR2 SYDVKM. Trimming shortened V by 6 bases and J by 0 bases, and 11 bases separated the two germline ends.

This clonotype has a handful of counts. V gene TRBV10-1 combines with J gene TRBJ2-7; 9 bases map to TRBD1. The CDR3 is 15 residues long. After removal of 4 bases from V and 2 bases from J, the junction contained 6 bases not matched to a gene. CDR1 WNHNN and CDR2 SYGVQD come from the germline V gene (reference sequence). The CDR3 protein is CASSAAGTGTYEQYF. In nucleotides, the CDR3 is TGCGCCAGCAGTGCCGCCGGGACAGGGACCTACGAGCAGTACTTC.

In its sample, this clonotype was seen once. J is TRBJ1-2 and V is TRBV19; 10 bases line up with TRBD1. The CDR3 is 15 amino acids. CDR1 is LNHDA, CDR2 SQIVND, per germline (reference sequence). The ends lost 6 bases at V and 2 bases at J; junction bases unmatched: 6. The CDR3 loop is CASSRRQGANYGYTF. The CDR3 bases are TGTGCCAGTAGCCGCAGACAGGGGGCCAACTATGGCTACACCTTC.

This clonotype appeared a few times. V gene TRBV20-1 combines with J gene TRBJ2-3; the D gene is possibly TRBD1 (5 bases). The CDR3 covers 15 residues. The germline V and J ends were trimmed by 0 bases and 0 bases, with 10 bases remaining between them. Per the germline V gene, CDR1 is DFQATT and CDR2 is SNEGSKA (reference sequence). The CDR3 protein is CSARDRQISTDTQYF. The CDR3 nucleotides are TGCAGTGCTAGAGACAGACAGATCAGCACAGATACGCAGTATTTT.

The rearrangement links TRBV5-6 to TRBJ2-5; D not certain. V lost 0 bases, J lost 0 bases, and 6 bases lay in between. The length of the CDR3 is 14 residues. The germline gives CDR1 SGHDT, CDR2 YYEEEE. This CDR3 is CASSLEWYQETQYF. CDR3 nucleotides: TGTGCCAGCAGCTTGGAGTGGTACCAAGAGACCCAGTACTTC.

The chain employs TRBV11-2 and TRBJ2-7; tentatively, D is TRBD1 or TRBD2 (5 bases each). V was trimmed by 4 bases and J by 3 bases, leaving 16 bases between them. CDR3 length: 15 amino acids. Germline CDR1 SGHAT, CDR2 FQNNGV. The CDR3 sequence: CASSSRGPSGYEQYF. The CDR3 region has the DNA TGTGCCAGCAGCTCCCGGGGACCCAGCGGCTACGAGCAGTACTTC.

The chain recombines TRBV2 with TRBJ2-3; the D is unclear. This CDR3 is built from 12 residues. In germline, CDR1 is SNHLY, CDR2 FYNNEI. V was cut by 1 base and J by 9 bases, with 8 bases left in between. CDR3 in amino acids: CASSEDGRTQYF. Written as DNA, the CDR3 is TGTGCCAGCAGTGAAGACGGGCGGACGCAGTATTTT.

The gene calls are TRBV11-2 and TRBJ2-7, with 11 bases fitting TRBD2. Germline CDR1 and CDR2: SGHAT and FQNNGV. V dropped 5 bases and J dropped 4; count of bases not matched to a gene: 7. The CDR3 has 15 amino acids. CDR3 amino acids: CASSGSSGGLYEQYF. The CDR3 region has the DNA TGTGCCAGCAGCGGCTCTAGCGGGGGGCTTTACGAGCAGTACTTC.

This clonotype was detected a few times. The rearrangement links TRBV9 to TRBJ2-3, with D possibly TRBD2 on 6 matching bases. CDR1 SGDLS and CDR2 YYNGEE come from the germline V gene. The CDR3 sequence is 12 residues long. V lost 4 bases, J lost 11 bases, and 14 bases lay in between. CDR3 in DNA: TGTGCCAGCAGCCCGGGGGAGAGATGGCAGTATTTT. This gives the protein CASSPGERWQYF.

In its sample, this clonotype was seen a few times. The V gene is TRBV9, the J gene TRBJ1-3; possibly TRBD1 for D (5 bases). The germline V gene has CDR1 SGDLS and CDR2 YYNGEE. The length of the CDR3 is 16 residues. V shed 0 bases and J shed 1 base, with 11 bases lying between them. Written as DNA, the CDR3 is TGTGCCAGCAGCGTAGCTTGGAGGGGTTCTGGAAACACCATATATTTT. Encoded protein: CASSVAWRGSGNTIYF. The whole variable domain, remainder taken from reference TRBV9 and TRBJ1-3, is DSGVTQTPKHLITATGQRVTLRCSPRSGDLSVYWYQQSLDQGLQFLIQYYNGEERAKGNILERFSAQQFPDLHSELNLSSLELGDSALYFCASSVAWRGSGNTIYFGEGSWLTVV.

This clonotype was counted at least ten times. The rearrangement uses TRBV7-9 and TRBJ2-7; D gene uncertain. This CDR3 region has 14 residues. V was shortened by 2 bases and J by 2 bases, with 10 bases between the two germline ends. Germline V CDR1 and CDR2: SEHNR, FQNEAQ (reference sequence). CDR3 in amino acids: CASSLISRPYEQYF. DNA of the CDR3: TGTGCCAGCAGCTTAATAAGCAGACCCTACGAGCAGTACTTC.

The chain combines TRBV25-1 with TRBJ1-6; possibly TRBD1 for D (5 bases). Per germline, CDR1 MGHDK and CDR2 SYGVNS. The CDR3 sequence is 15 residues long. V was cut by 3 bases and J by 3 bases, with 9 bases left in between. The CDR3 DNA reads as TGTGCCAGCAGTGAGGAGACAGTCTATAATTCACCCCTCCACTTT. It translates to CASSEETVYNSPLHF. The complete variable domain, with remaining parts taken from reference TRBV25-1 and TRBJ1-6, reads EADIYQTPRYLVIGTGKKITLECSQTMGHDKMYWYQQDPGMELHLIHYSYGVNSTEKGDLSSESTVSRIRTEHFPLTLESARPSHTSQYLCASSEETVYNSPLHFGNGTRLTVT.

At least ten counts were recorded for this clonotype. This chain links TRBV2 with TRBJ1-2; perhaps TRBD1 as D (5 bases). Trimming shortened V by 1 base and J by 4 bases, and 10 bases separated the two germline ends. This CDR3 comprises 14 residues. The germline V gene encodes CDR1 SNHLY and CDR2 FYNNEI. The CDR3 here is CASSEVRATYGYTF. Here the CDR3 DNA reads TGTGCCAGCAGTGAAGTCAGGGCGACCTATGGCTACACCTTC.

This clonotype occurred many times. This chain links TRBV18 with TRBJ2-3; D gene uncertain. The germline V gene encodes CDR1 KGHSH and CDR2 LQKENI. This CDR3 is 14 amino acids long. The V end lost 0 bases, the J end lost 2 bases, and 6 bases lay between the germline ends. The CDR3 DNA follows: TGTGCCAGCTCACCACCGTCCGTCACAGATACGCAGTATTTT. Translating gives CASSPPSVTDTQYF. The full variable domain, with the rest looked up from reference TRBV18 and TRBJ2-3, is NAGVMQNPRHLVRRRGQEARLRCSPMKGHSHVYWYRQLPEEGLKFMVYLQKENIIDESGMPKERFSAEFPKEGPSILRIQQVVRGDSAAYFCASSPPSVTDTQYFGPGTRLTVL.

The chain employs TRBV6-2 or TRBV6-3 and TRBJ1-2, with D possibly matching TRBD1 (6 bases). Trimming pared 7 bases from V and 5 bases from J, leaving 29 bases between. From germline, CDR1 is MNHEY and CDR2 SVGEGT. The CDR3 sequence is 18 residues long. The CDR3 DNA follows: TGTGCCAGCACCGACCAGGGGCAGAATCTCGGAATAAATTATGGCTACACCTTC. It yields the protein CASTDQGQNLGINYGYTF.

This clonotype was found many times. The chain employs TRBV6-4 and TRBJ2-1; a possible D gene is TRBD2 (5 bases). The CDR3 is 13 amino acids. V dropped 0 bases and J dropped 9 bases, with 9 bases sitting between them. Looked up from germline, CDR1 is MRHNA and CDR2 is SNTAGT. CDR3: CASSDSTEGEQFF. CDR3 nucleotide sequence: TGTGCCAGCAGTGACTCTACAGAGGGTGAGCAGTTCTTC.

The genes are TRBV12-3 or TRBV12-4 and TRBJ2-3; D assignment may be TRBD1 or TRBD2 (6 bases each). Trimming stripped 6 bases from V and 0 bases from J, with 19 bases between. This CDR3 has 17 amino acids. CDR3 region: CASSRRTGAASTDTQYF. CDR3 DNA: TGTGCCAGCAGCCGCCGGACGGGGGCTGCTAGCACAGATACGCAGTATTTT.

There are a few counts of this clonotype. V gene TRBV11-2 combines with J gene TRBJ2-2; TRBD1 or TRBD2 may be the D gene (5 bases each). With 5 bases removed from V and 2 bases from J, the gap between germline ends came to 15 bases. CDR1 is SGHAT, CDR2 FQNNGV, per germline. This CDR3 contains 16 residues. CDR3 sequence reads: CASSPYRGPNTGELFF. The CDR3 DNA sequence: TGTGCCAGCAGCCCCTACCGGGGACCCAACACCGGGGAGCTGTTTTTT.

This clonotype was observed many times. The CDR3 reads CASSRSGGTHYEQYF. CDR3 DNA sequence: TGTGCCAGCAGCCGGTCCGGGGGGACTCACTACGAGCAGTACTTC. J is TRBJ2-7 and V is TRBV7-6, with 7 positions matching TRBD2. The germline V gene encodes CDR1 SGHVS and CDR2 FNYEAQ. V was pared by 5 bases and J by 3 bases, with 10 bases of the junction left unmatched. The CDR3 is 15 amino acids.

This clonotype was counted only a few times. This chain joins TRBV6-6 and TRBJ2-1; D is unresolved. Trimming took off 2 bases at V and 0 bases at J, with 2 bases between the two ends. The CDR3 is made up of 13 amino acids. The germline CDR1 and CDR2 sequences are MNHNY and SVGAGI (reference sequence). CDR3 region: CASSYSSYNEQFF. The CDR3 DNA is TGTGCCAGCAGTTACAGCTCCTACAATGAGCAGTTCTTC.

The V gene is TRBV9, the J gene TRBJ2-5; weak D call: TRBD2 (5 bases). Germline V gives CDR1 SGDLS, CDR2 YYNGEE. V was trimmed by 3 bases and J by 5 bases, leaving 11 bases between them. The CDR3 consists of 13 residues. The CDR3 sequence: CASSGYGEETQYF. DNA for the CDR3: TGTGCCAGCAGCGGGTACGGGGAGGAGACCCAGTACTTC. Full variable domain (rest looked up from reference TRBV9 and TRBJ2-5): DSGVTQTPKHLITATGQRVTLRCSPRSGDLSVYWYQQSLDQGLQFLIQYYNGEERAKGNILERFSAQQFPDLHSELNLSSLELGDSALYFCASSGYGEETQYFGPGTRLLVL.

V gene TRBV20-1 combines with J gene TRBJ2-2, with D unresolved. The CDR3 totals 14 residues. The germline V gene has CDR1 DFQATT and CDR2 SNEGSKA (reference sequence). Trimming removed 3 bases from V and 1 base from J, with 9 bases in between. CDR3 sequence (DNA): TGCAGTGCTAGCAATTGGCAGAACACCGGGGAGCTGTTTTTT. Translating gives CSASNWQNTGELFF.

At least ten counts were recorded for this clonotype. The CDR3 protein is CASSQDYGSAYWAFF. The CDR3 nucleotides are TGTGCCAGCAGCCAAGATTACGGCAGCGCGTATTGGGCTTTCTTT. V and J are TRBV4-2 and TRBJ1-1; the D is unclear. The germline V gene has CDR1 LGHNA and CDR2 YNFKEQ. Between the trimmed V and J ends, which lost 0 bases and 11 bases, there was a span of 19 bases. The CDR3 spans 15 residues.

The rearrangement links TRBV11-2 to TRBJ2-2; D perhaps matches TRBD2 (5 bases). The CDR3 contains 15 residues. V lost 2 bases and J 0 bases, leaving 7 bases between the germline ends. CDR1 is SGHAT and CDR2 is FQNNGV in the germline V gene. The CDR3 region has the DNA TGTGCCAGCAGCTTATGGCGGGCGAACACCGGGGAGCTGTTTTTT. Its protein is CASSLWRANTGELFF.

This clonotype was seen a handful of times. As DNA, the CDR3 is TGTGCCAGCAGCGCGCAGGGCACAGATACGCAGTATTTT. This translates into CASSAQGTDTQYF. The chain is built from TRBV9 and TRBJ2-3; D remains ambiguous. Germline-derived CDR1 and CDR2 are SGDLS and YYNGEE. V lost 3 bases, J lost 1 base, and 6 bases lay in between. The CDR3 is 13 residues long.

This clonotype was detected ten times or more. The chain couples TRBV7-6 to TRBJ1-2; 7 bases line up with TRBD1. CDR1 and CDR2 (germline): SGHVS, FNYEAQ. Germline trimming cut 5 bases from V and 4 bases from J; bases unmatched to any gene: 7. CDR3 size: 14 residues. For the CDR3, the DNA is TGTGCCAGCAGCCTCAGGGACAGTTCCTATGGCTACACCTTC. The encoded protein is CASSLRDSSYGYTF.